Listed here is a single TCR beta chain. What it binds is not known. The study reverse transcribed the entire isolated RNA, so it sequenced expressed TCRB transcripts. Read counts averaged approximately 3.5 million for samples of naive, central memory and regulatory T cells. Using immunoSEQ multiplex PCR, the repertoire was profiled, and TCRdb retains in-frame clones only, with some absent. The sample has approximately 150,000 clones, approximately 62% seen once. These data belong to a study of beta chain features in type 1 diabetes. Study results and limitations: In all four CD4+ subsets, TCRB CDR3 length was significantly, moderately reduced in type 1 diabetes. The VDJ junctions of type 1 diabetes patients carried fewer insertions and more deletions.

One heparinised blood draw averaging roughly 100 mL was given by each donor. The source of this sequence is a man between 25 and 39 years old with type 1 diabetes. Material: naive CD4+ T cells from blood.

In DNA form, the CDR3 reads TGTGCCAGCAGCGCCGCCGGACAGACGAACACTGAAGCTTTCTTT. It is translated as CASSAAGQTNTEAFF. V is TRBV9 and J is TRBJ1-1; TRBD1 might be the D (6 bases). V was cut by 3 bases and J by 1 base, with 13 bases left in between. The CDR3 runs 15 residues. The germline V gene encodes CDR1 SGDLS and CDR2 YYNGEE.